This TCR beta chain was identified in a study of cytomegalovirus exposure and HLA in healthy donors. In the study overall: Samples from HLA-typed donors yielded about 85 million unique TCRs in an early data release.

This PCR relied on a set of 60 Vbeta primers and 13 Jbeta primers. Repertoires were generated with immunoSEQ multiplex PCR, while TCRdb's copy carries only in-frame clones and drops some. The table shows under 110,000 clones, with over 70% occurring only once. This CDR3 contains 16 residues. The germline gives CDR1 SSHAT, CDR2 FNYEAQ (reference sequence). V lost 1 base to trimming and J lost 5 bases; unmatched junction nucleotides: 8. On this clone itself: Its target is not known.

Study-level points and caveats: Sequencing likely generated an artifact that appeared as a cluster of highly shared sequence variants.

Sequenced sample: PBMCs. The rearrangement links TRBV7-7 to TRBJ2-5, with 9 nucleotides matching TRBD2. This TCR came from a female donor in good health and CMV-seronegative. The CDR3 bases are TGTGCCAGCAGCTTAGGAGGTAGCGGGAGAGGTGAGACCCAGTACTTC. Its translation is CASSLGGSGRGETQYF.